This section outlines one T cell receptor beta chain sequence together with its context. CDR1 and CDR2 from the germline V gene are LNHDA and SQIVND (reference sequence). CDR3 length: 16 residues. The V gene lost 6 bases and the J gene lost 1 base, with 17 bases spanning the gap. This entry belongs to a study of cytomegalovirus exposure and HLA in healthy donors. The PCR made use of 60 Vbeta and 13 Jbeta primers. Repertoires were generated with immunoSEQ multiplex PCR, while TCRdb's copy carries only in-frame clones and drops some. The table records about 180,000 clones, just over 70% of them present only once.

The clonotype was recovered from a human donor in good health. The sample taken for sequencing was PBMCs. The gene calls are TRBV19 and TRBJ2-3, with D possibly TRBD1 on 5 matching bases. The CDR3 sequence is CASRMTARQGTDTQYF. CDR3 DNA sequence: TGTGCCAGTAGGATGACAGCTCGCCAAGGCACAGATACGCAGTATTTT.